Listed here are 31 T cell receptor beta chains from one sample, sequenced in a study of shared clonotypes between healthy human individuals. The protocol was immunoSEQ multiplex PCR, while the TCRdb copy is restricted to in-frame clones and leaves out a portion. The sample has hundreds of thousands of clones; roughly 73% are singletons. Sequencing was carried out using memory CD4+ T cells sorted from blood. The sample's subset: CD45RA-negative fraction. These TCRs come from a woman in her thirties in good health.

The chain carries TRBV6-5 and TRBJ1-5; 8 positions agree with TRBD1. The CDR3 length is 15 residues. Germline CDR1 is MNHEY and CDR2 is SVGAGI. The junction had 10 bases not matched to a gene; V was cut back by 7 bases and J by 5 bases. The CDR3 sequence is CASTERAGGYQPQHF. CDR3 nucleotides: TGTGCCAGCACCGAGAGGGCAGGGGGCTATCAGCCCCAGCATTTT.

Remarks on this clone: This same CDR3 is encoded by further DNA sequences in the sample. This chain links TRBV5-4 with TRBJ2-5; the D is unclear. V shed 0 bases and J shed 2 bases, with 5 bases lying between them. The CDR3 is made up of 13 amino acids. From germline, CDR1 is SGHNT and CDR2 YYREEE (reference sequence). Written as DNA, the CDR3 is TGTGCCAGCAGCTTGGAACTGCAAGAGACCCAGTACTTC. It encodes CASSLELQETQYF.

This clone was detected a few times. The V gene is TRBV9, the J gene TRBJ1-2; D is uncertain. Germline-derived CDR1 and CDR2 are SGDLS and YYNGEE. V gave up 4 bases and J gave up 4 bases, with 23 bases separating them. CDR3 size: 17 residues. The CDR3 nucleotides are TGTGCCAGCAGCCCCCGTACTCCACGGGGAGAAAGCTATGGCTACACCTTC. It is translated as CASSPRTPRGESYGYTF.

This chain joins TRBV7-9 and TRBJ2-7, with 10 bases aligning to TRBD1. The CDR3 has 15 amino acids. Losses at the gene ends were 5 bases for V and 5 bases for J; bases not matched to a gene: 9. Germline V lookup: CDR1 SEHNR, CDR2 FQNEAQ (reference sequence). CDR3: CASSPTGTGANEQYF. The CDR3, as DNA: TGTGCCAGCAGCCCGACCGGGACAGGGGCTAACGAGCAGTACTTC.

The genes are TRBV5-1 and TRBJ1-4; D gene ambiguous. There are 14 residues in the CDR3. Germline V gene data show CDR1 as SGHRS and CDR2 as YFSETQ. V gave up 0 bases and J gave up 5 bases, with 8 bases separating them. CDR3: CASSLGHLNEKLFF. The CDR3 bases are TGCGCCAGCAGCTTGGGACATTTGAATGAAAAACTGTTTTTT.

This clone was observed many times. The rearrangement links TRBV4-2 to TRBJ2-1; 11 nucleotides agree with TRBD2. CDR3 length equals 16 residues. Germline V gene data show CDR1 as LGHNA and CDR2 as YNFKEQ. The V gene end was trimmed by 1 base and the J gene end by 3 bases; junction bases not matched to a gene: 2. This CDR3 is CASSQALAGGYNEQFF. The CDR3 nucleotides are TGTGCCAGCAGCCAAGCCCTAGCGGGAGGCTACAATGAGCAGTTCTTC.

V gene TRBV19 combines with J gene TRBJ2-7; maybe TRBD2 (6 bases). Between the trimmed V and J ends, which lost 1 base and 2 bases, there was a span of 18 bases. The CDR3 spans 17 residues. CDR1 LNHDA and CDR2 SQIVND come from the germline V gene (reference sequence). In nucleotides, the CDR3 is TGTGCCAGTAGTATAGTGCGGGGAAGGAGTCGGACCTACGAGCAGTACTTC. This codes for CASSIVRGRSRTYEQYF.

The chain employs TRBV28 and TRBJ2-7, with unresolved D. Per the germline V gene, CDR1 is MDHEN and CDR2 is SYDVKM. The CDR3 spans 12 residues. V was pared by 5 bases and J by 2 bases, with 7 bases between. The CDR3 DNA reads TGTGCCAGCAGTAAGGCAGCCTACGAGCAGTACTTC. This codes for CASSKAAYEQYF.

This clone has just a few counts. This CDR3 is also generated by other DNA sequences in the sample. The chain uses TRBV7-6 and TRBJ1-5; 8 bases line up with TRBD1. V trimming: 1 base; J trimming: 7 bases; junction bases outside the gene matches: 0. Germline CDR1 and CDR2: SGHVS and FNYEAQ. This CDR3 contains 13 residues. This CDR3 reads CASSLGTGQPQHF. The CDR3, as DNA: TGTGCCAGCAGCTTAGGGACAGGGCAGCCCCAGCATTTT.

J is TRBJ2-7 and V is TRBV28; D is uncertain. The CDR3 is 13 amino acids. The germline CDR1 and CDR2 sequences are MDHEN and SYDVKM. V was cut by 6 bases and J by 0 bases, with 9 bases left in between. In nucleotides, the CDR3 is TGTGCCAGCAGCACACCGAGCTCCTACGAGCAGTACTTC. The encoded protein is CASSTPSSYEQYF.

In its sample, this clone was seen once. This chain joins TRBV7-2 and TRBJ2-1; D unresolved. Germline CDR1 reads SGHTA; CDR2 reads FQGNSA. The ends were cut back, 2 bases at V and 8 bases at J, with 16 bases in the middle. The CDR3 extends over 15 amino acids. The CDR3 bases are TGTGCCAGCAGCTTAAGGCCCAGTGGATTCGATGAGCAGTTCTTC. Amino acid sequence: CASSLRPSGFDEQFF.

The J gene is TRBJ1-4, the V gene TRBV5-1; 7 nucleotides agree with TRBD1. V lost 0 bases, J lost 8 bases, and 10 bases stayed unmatched. Germline V gives CDR1 SGHRS, CDR2 YFSETQ. The CDR3 is 16 residues long. CDR3 in amino acids: CASSLVQGVGIEKLFF. As DNA, the CDR3 is TGCGCCAGCAGCTTGGTCCAGGGGGTAGGGATAGAAAAACTGTTTTTT. Together with reference TRBV5-1 and TRBJ1-4, the CDR3 gives the full variable domain: KAGVTQTPRYLIKTRGQQVTLSCSPISGHRSVSWYQQTPGQGLQFLFEYFSETQRNKGNFPGRFSGRQFSNSRSEMNVSTLELGDSALYLCASSLVQGVGIEKLFFGSGTQLSVL.

The gene calls are TRBV29-1 and TRBJ2-5; TRBD1 is a possible D gene (5 bases). CDR3 length equals 12 residues. Trimming pared 6 bases from V and 2 bases from J, leaving 10 bases between. Germline V gene lookup returns CDR1 SQVTM and CDR2 ANQGSEA. CDR3 residues: CSVRQNQETQYF. The CDR3 DNA reads as TGCAGCGTAAGACAGAATCAAGAGACCCAGTACTTC.

This clone has just a few counts. The rearrangement links TRBV7-3 to TRBJ1-5, with 12 bases lining up with TRBD1. CDR3 size: 17 residues. V dropped 3 bases and J dropped 3; count of bases not matched to a gene: 6. From germline, CDR1 is SGHTA and CDR2 FQGTGA. The CDR3 nucleotides read TGTGCCAGCAGCTTCCTGCCGGGACAGGGGGCCAATCAGCCCCAGCATTTT. As protein: CASSFLPGQGANQPQHF. Variable domain in full (rest from reference TRBV7-3 and TRBJ1-5): GAGVSQTPSNKVTEKGKYVELRCDPISGHTALYWYRQSLGQGPEFLIYFQGTGAADDSGLPNDRFFAVRPEGSVSTLKIQRTERGDSAVYLCASSFLPGQGANQPQHFGDGTRLSIL.

This sequence joins TRBV19 and TRBJ1-1; maybe TRBD1 (5 bases). The CDR3 runs 12 residues. Germline V gene sequence: CDR1 LNHDA, CDR2 SQIVND (reference sequence). The V and J ends lost 5 bases and 7 bases respectively, with 11 bases between them. The CDR3 bases are TGTGCCAGTAGTTCCCGGGGCATTGAAGCTTTCTTT. Its translation is CASSSRGIEAFF.

This chain joins TRBV28 and TRBJ2-5, with D maybe TRBD1 (6 bases). Looked up from germline, CDR1 is MDHEN and CDR2 is SYDVKM. Trimming stripped 4 bases from V and 4 bases from J, with 16 bases between. This CDR3 spans 15 amino acids. In nucleotides, the CDR3 is TGTGCCAGCAGTTCAGCCCAGGGGCGAGGAGAGACCCAGTACTTC. Its protein product is CASSSAQGRGETQYF.

The chain combines TRBV6-6 with TRBJ1-5; D is possibly TRBD1 (6 bases). CDR1 and CDR2 (germline): MNHNY, SVGAGI (reference sequence). CDR3 length equals 15 residues. Trimming removed 6 bases from V and 6 bases from J, with 18 bases in between. The chain's CDR3 is CASRPLRGSGQPQHF. The CDR3 DNA sequence: TGTGCCAGCAGGCCCCTCAGGGGATCGGGTCAGCCCCAGCATTTT.

To note about this clone: Germline and junction disagree at one end, which may indicate a read error. The rearrangement uses TRBV5-1 and TRBJ2-7; TRBD2 aligns across 7 bases. CDR3 size: 14 residues. Germline loops: CDR1 SGHRS, CDR2 YFSETQ. The CDR3 reads CASSLAENERGRDF. The CDR3 nucleotides are TGCGCCAGCAGCTTGGCCGAAAATGAGCGGGGAAGAGACTTC.

This clone appeared a single time. The chain employs TRBV21-1 and TRBJ2-2. TRBV21-1 is a pseudogene segment. The CDR3 has 15 residues. The CDR3 is CASSNRGGLPGELFF. The CDR3 DNA reads TGTGCCAGCAGCAACAGGGGGGGTTTACCCGGGGAGCTGTTTTTT.

About this clone itself: A much bigger clone sits one base away, suggesting this may be a read error. Other DNA sequences of this sample code for an identical CDR3. This chain uses TRBV27 with TRBJ1-3; D is undetermined. The CDR3 contains 13 residues. With 5 bases removed from V and 4 bases from J, the gap between germline ends came to 9 bases. Germline CDR1 and CDR2: MNHEY and SMNVEV (reference sequence). This chain's CDR3 is CASSPTGGNTIYF. CDR3 coding DNA: TGTGCCAGCAGTCCTACGGGAGGAAACACCATATATTTT.

V is TRBV18 and J is TRBJ1-2, with D unclear. Looked up from germline, CDR1 is KGHSH and CDR2 is LQKENI. Trimming shortened V by 5 bases and J by 2 bases, and 12 bases separated the two germline ends. The CDR3 loop spans 14 amino acids. The CDR3 loop is CASSSTPGNYGYTF. The DNA for the CDR3 is TGTGCCAGCTCATCGACACCTGGGAACTATGGCTACACCTTC. Looking up the rest from reference TRBV18 and TRBJ1-2 gives the full variable domain: NAGVMQNPRHLVRRRGQEARLRCSPMKGHSHVYWYRQLPEEGLKFMVYLQKENIIDESGMPKERFSAEFPKEGPSILRIQQVVRGDSAAYFCASSSTPGNYGYTFGSGTRLTVV.

This rearrangement joins TRBV6-1 to TRBJ1-5; 7 bases map to TRBD1. V trimming: 1 base; J trimming: 5 bases; junction bases outside the gene matches: 8. Germline values: CDR1 MNHNS, CDR2 SASEGT. The CDR3 totals 16 residues. For the CDR3, the DNA is TGTGCCAGCAGTGAAGGTACAGGGGTAGGTTATCAGCCCCAGCATTTT. Amino acids: CASSEGTGVGYQPQHF.

The chain employs TRBV20-1 and TRBJ1-2, with 7 bases that match TRBD1. The CDR3 has 11 residues. CDR1 is DFQATT and CDR2 is SNEGSKA in the germline V gene (reference sequence). This CDR3 is CSLDRALSYTF. CDR3 DNA: TGCAGCCTAGACAGGGCCTTAAGCTACACCTTC.

Regarding this clone: This specimen includes other DNA sequences encoding the same CDR3. This chain joins TRBV7-9 and TRBJ2-7; D gene unclear. CDR3 length: 14 residues. V lost 1 base and J 3 bases, leaving 10 bases between the germline ends. Germline V gene lookup returns CDR1 SEHNR and CDR2 FQNEAQ (reference sequence). The CDR3 nucleotides are TGTGCCAGCAGCTTAGAGGGCCTAAGCTACGAGCAGTACTTC. Protein: CASSLEGLSYEQYF.

On this clone itself: This same CDR3 is encoded by further DNA sequences in the sample. The chain is built from TRBV7-2 and TRBJ2-1; D not certain. Trimming shortened V by 1 base and J by 3 bases, and 7 bases separated the two germline ends. The CDR3 spans 14 residues. Germline V lookup: CDR1 SGHTA, CDR2 FQGNSA. This chain's CDR3 is CASSLDSSYNEQFF. The CDR3 region has the DNA TGTGCCAGCAGCTTAGATTCAAGCTACAATGAGCAGTTCTTC.

This clone was observed once. A far bigger clonotype differs at one base, so this is likely a read error. V gene TRBV7-3 combines with J gene TRBJ2-7; 7 nucleotides agree with TRBD2. This CDR3 has 14 amino acids. The junction had 2 bases not matched to a gene; V was cut back by 3 bases and J by 0 bases. Germline V CDR1 and CDR2: SGHTA, FQGTGA. CDR3 protein: CASSFQRDSYEQYF. The CDR3 nucleotides are TGTGCCAGCAGCTTCCAGCGGGACTCCTACGAGCAGTACTTC.

This chain links TRBV5-4 with TRBJ1-1, with a tentative D call TRBD1 (6 bases). V lost 7 bases to trimming and J lost 3 bases, with 16 bases between them. This CDR3 spans 14 amino acids. Germline CDR1 is SGHNT and CDR2 is YYREEE (reference sequence). The CDR3 coding sequence is TGTGCCAGCGGTGTCCGGGGGCGGGACACTGAAGCTTTCTTT. It yields the protein CASGVRGRDTEAFF.

The chain has TRBV20-1 and TRBJ1-2; D not resolved. Germline loops: CDR1 DFQATT, CDR2 SNEGSKA (reference sequence). There are 8 residues in the CDR3. CDR3 sequence: CSSGGYTF. In nucleotides, the CDR3 is TGCAGCTCAGGTGGCTACACCTTC.

This clone was seen only a few times. V is TRBV5-1 and J is TRBJ2-2, with 11 nucleotides matching TRBD2. The germline V gene encodes CDR1 SGHRS and CDR2 YFSETQ. The CDR3 loop spans 16 amino acids. With 2 bases clipped from V and 6 bases from J, the junction kept 6 bases outside the gene matches. Written as DNA, the CDR3 is TGCGCCAGCAGCTTTACTAGCGGGAGCTCCCCCGGGGAGCTGTTTTTT. As protein: CASSFTSGSSPGELFF.

The chain employs TRBV5-1 and TRBJ1-2; possibly TRBD1 for D (6 bases). V dropped 4 bases and J dropped 2 bases, with 9 bases sitting between them. The germline V gene has CDR1 SGHRS and CDR2 YFSETQ. The CDR3 length is 13 residues. For the CDR3, the DNA is TGCGCCAGCAGCACCACAGGGAACTATGGCTACACCTTC. Translation gives CASSTTGNYGYTF.

The table lists this clone with a count of one. This sequence joins TRBV27 and TRBJ2-1; a weak D match, TRBD2 (5 bases). Trimming took 2 bases from V and 1 from J, leaving 18 bases between them. The length of the CDR3 is 18 residues. CDR1 MNHEY and CDR2 SMNVEV come from the germline V gene (reference sequence). CDR3 in DNA: TGTGCCAGCAGTTTAATGAGTACGAGGGCGGAGTCCTACAATGAGCAGTTCTTC. This sequence encodes CASSLMSTRAESYNEQFF.